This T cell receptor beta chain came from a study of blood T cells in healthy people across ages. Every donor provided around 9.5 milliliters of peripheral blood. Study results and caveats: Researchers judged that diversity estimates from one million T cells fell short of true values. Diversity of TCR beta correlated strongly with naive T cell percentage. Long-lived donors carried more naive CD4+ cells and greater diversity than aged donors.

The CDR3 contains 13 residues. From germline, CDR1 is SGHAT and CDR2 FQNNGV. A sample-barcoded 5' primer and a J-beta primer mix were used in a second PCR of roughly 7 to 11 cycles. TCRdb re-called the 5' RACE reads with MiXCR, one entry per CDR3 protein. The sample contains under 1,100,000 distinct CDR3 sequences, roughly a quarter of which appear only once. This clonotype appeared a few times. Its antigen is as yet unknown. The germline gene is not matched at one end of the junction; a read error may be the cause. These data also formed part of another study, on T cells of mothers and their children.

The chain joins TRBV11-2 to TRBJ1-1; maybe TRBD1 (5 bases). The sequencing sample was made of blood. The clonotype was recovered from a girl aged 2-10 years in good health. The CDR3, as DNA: TGTGCCAGCCTCCTAGGGGTTTTCGGTGAAGCTTTTTTT. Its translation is CASLLGVFGEAFF.